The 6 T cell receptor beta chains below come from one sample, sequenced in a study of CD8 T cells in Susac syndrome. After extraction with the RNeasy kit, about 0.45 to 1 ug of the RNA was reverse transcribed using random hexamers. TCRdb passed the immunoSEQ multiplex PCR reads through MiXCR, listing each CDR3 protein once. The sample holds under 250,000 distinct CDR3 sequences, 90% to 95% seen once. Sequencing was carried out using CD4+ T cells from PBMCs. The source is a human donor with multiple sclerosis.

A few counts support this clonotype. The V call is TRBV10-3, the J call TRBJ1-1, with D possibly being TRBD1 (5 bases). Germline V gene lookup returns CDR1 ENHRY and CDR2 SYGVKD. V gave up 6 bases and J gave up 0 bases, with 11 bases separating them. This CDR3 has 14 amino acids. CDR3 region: CAISVGVMNTEAFF. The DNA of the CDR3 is TGTGCCATCAGCGTGGGGGTGATGAACACTGAAGCTTTCTTT.

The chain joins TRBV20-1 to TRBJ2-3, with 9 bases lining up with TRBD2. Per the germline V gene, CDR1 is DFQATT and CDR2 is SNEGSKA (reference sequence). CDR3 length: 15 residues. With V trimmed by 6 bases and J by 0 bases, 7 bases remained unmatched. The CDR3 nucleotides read TGCAGTGCCACTAAGGCGGGAGGGAGCACAGATACGCAGTATTTT. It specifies CSATKAGGSTDTQYF.

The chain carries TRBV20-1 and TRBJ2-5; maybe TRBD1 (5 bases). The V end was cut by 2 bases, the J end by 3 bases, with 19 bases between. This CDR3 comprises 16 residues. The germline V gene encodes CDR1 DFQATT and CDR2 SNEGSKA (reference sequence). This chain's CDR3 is CSARSARVSSEETQYF. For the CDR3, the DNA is TGCAGTGCTAGATCGGCCAGGGTGTCGTCGGAAGAGACCCAGTACTTC.

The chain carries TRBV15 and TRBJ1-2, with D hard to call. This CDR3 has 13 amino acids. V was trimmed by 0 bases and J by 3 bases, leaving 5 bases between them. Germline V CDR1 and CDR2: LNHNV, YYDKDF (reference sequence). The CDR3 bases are TGTGCCACCAGCAGAGATCTGGACTATGGCTACACCTTC. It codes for CATSRDLDYGYTF.

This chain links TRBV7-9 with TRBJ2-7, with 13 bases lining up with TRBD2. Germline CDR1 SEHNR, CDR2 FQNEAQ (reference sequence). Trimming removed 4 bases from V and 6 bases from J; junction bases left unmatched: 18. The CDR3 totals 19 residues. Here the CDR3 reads CASSSPYSGSGTSGVEQYV. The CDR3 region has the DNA TGTGCCAGCAGCTCGCCTTACTCCGGCTCCGGGACTAGCGGGGTCGAGCAGTACGTC.

Written as DNA, the CDR3 is TGCGCCAGCAGCGGGAGGACAGGGGGCGAGGATGGCTACACCTTC. Translation: CASSGRTGGEDGYTF. The chain uses TRBV5-1 and TRBJ1-2; 11 bases are shared with TRBD1. Germline CDR1 SGHRS, CDR2 YFSETQ. V shed 4 bases and J 6 bases; nucleotides not matched to a gene: 8. This CDR3 is built from 15 residues.